A single T cell receptor beta chain is shown here with its context. It lacks a known antigen. No base quality values were provided; no much bigger clone lies one nucleotide off. The CDR3 measures 14 amino acids from cysteine to phenylalanine. This entry keeps only the CDR3 DNA: 42 bases, framed from base 1. From a lookup of the germline V gene, CDR1 and CDR2 are SGHRS and YFSETQ. Trimming removed 4 bases from V and 4 bases from J, leaving 13 bases between the germline ends. TCR beta CDR3 regions were sequenced from DNA using the immunoSEQ Assay. The published analysis was carried out like this. T cell density was computed as TCR beta template counts normalized to usable DNA estimated by amplifying housekeeping genes. The preseqR package was used to estimate richness by extrapolating to 400,000 templates for PBMC samples and to 120,000 templates for tissue samples. Clonality was defined as one minus Pielou's evenness. To identify tissue-enriched TCRs, differential abundance testing was run on productive amino-acid clonotypes with a minimum total count of 5 and an alpha of 0.1. Repertoire overlap between compartments was quantified with the Jaccard Index and Morisita Overlap Index. GLIPH grouped TCR beta CDR3s together with public tetramer-defined viral CDR3s, and a viral motif had to include at least three viral sequences and also show V-gene enrichment. TCRdb took over this immuneACCESS table, retaining in-frame rearrangements with V and J assigned. Such tables are incomplete; in checked studies, under half of the missing clones stem from an unresolved V gene, and the remainder is unexplained. V, J and clone size are those of that table, while D and trimming were read from the DNA. Across this sample there are fewer than 40,000 clones, with less than 80% seen only once. The top ten clones comprise approximately 35% of the sample.

The data were obtained in a study of T cells in localized non-small cell lung cancer (dated by TCRdb to 2018 to 2020). Notes on the research overall: T cell repertoires of 236 early-stage NSCLC patients were analyzed, with tumors being compared against uninvolved tumor-adjacent lungs. The cohort comprised some 220 treatment-naïve NSCLC patients with resected, localized lung tumors. The mean age of the NSCLC patients was 50 to 85 years, with 120 to 150 men and around 99 women.

Overall results and qualifications from the work: Longer overall survival was associated with higher T cell density in blood, whereas shorter survival was associated with higher clonality in adjacent lung. Since the design was exploratory, TCR variables were selected using unadjusted p-values with no false-discovery rate correction. Uninvolved tumor-adjacent lung showed the highest T cell clonality, higher than tumor, which suggests more focused antigenic responses in the uninvolved tumor-adjacent lung. A median of around 62 of the top 100 tumor clones turned up in the paired uninvolved adjacent lung, and 25 to 30 of those clones also ranked among the top 100 of that same adjacent lung. Because multi-region tumor sequencing was not done, intratumor heterogeneity could not be ruled out.

At diagnosis, tumor, uninvolved tumor-adjacent lung and peripheral blood were collected and then preserved as a mix of FFPE and fresh-frozen material. For TCR repertoire profiling, blood samples were analyzed as peripheral blood mononuclear cells. The sample consisted of peripheral blood, taken before any cancer treatment. This clonotype was obtained from a male donor older than 55 with stage II squamous cell lung carcinoma. This chain is built from TRBV5-1 and TRBJ2-3; TRBD1 is possibly the D segment (6 matching bases). The DNA reads as follows: TGCGCCAGCAGCCAGGACAGTACCCCAGATACGCAGTATTTT. This translates into CASSQDSTPDTQYF. Full variable domain (CDR3 extended with the reference TRBV5-1 and TRBJ2-3 proteins): KAGVTQTPRYLIKTRGQQVTLSCSPISGHRSVSWYQQTPGQGLQFLFEYFSETQRNKGNFPGRFSGRQFSNSRSEMNVSTLELGDSALYLCASSQDSTPDTQYFGPGTRLTVL.